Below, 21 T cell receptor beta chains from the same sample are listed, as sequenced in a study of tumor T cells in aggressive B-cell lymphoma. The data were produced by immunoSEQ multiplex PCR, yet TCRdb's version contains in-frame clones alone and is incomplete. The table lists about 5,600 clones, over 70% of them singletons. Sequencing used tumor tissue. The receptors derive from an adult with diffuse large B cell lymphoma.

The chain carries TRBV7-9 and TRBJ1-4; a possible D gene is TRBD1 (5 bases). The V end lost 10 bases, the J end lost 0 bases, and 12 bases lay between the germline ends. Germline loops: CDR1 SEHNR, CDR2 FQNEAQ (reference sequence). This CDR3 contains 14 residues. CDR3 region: CATQGPATNEKLFF. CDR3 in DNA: TGTGCCACGCAGGGTCCTGCAACTAATGAAAAACTGTTTTTT.

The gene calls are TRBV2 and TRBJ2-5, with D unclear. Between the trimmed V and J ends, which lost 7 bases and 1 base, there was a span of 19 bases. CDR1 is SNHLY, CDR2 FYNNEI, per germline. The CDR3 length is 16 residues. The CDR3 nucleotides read TGTGCCAGCACCCTAAGCAGCGCGTTGTTCCAAGAGACCCAGTACTTC. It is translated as CASTLSSALFQETQYF.

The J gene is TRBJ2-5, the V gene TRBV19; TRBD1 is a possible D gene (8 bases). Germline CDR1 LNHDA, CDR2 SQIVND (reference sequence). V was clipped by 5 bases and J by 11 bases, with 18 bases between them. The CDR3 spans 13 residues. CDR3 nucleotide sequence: TGTGCCAGTAGTGCGCGGACAGGGCGGGAGCAGTACTTC. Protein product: CASSARTGREQYF.

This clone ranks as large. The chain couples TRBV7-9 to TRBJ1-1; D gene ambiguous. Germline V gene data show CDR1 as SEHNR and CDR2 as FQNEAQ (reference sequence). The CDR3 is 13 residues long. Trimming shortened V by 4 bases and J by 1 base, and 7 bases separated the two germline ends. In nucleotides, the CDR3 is TGTGCCAGCAGCTCCCCAGAGAACACTGAAGCTTTCTTT. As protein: CASSSPENTEAFF.

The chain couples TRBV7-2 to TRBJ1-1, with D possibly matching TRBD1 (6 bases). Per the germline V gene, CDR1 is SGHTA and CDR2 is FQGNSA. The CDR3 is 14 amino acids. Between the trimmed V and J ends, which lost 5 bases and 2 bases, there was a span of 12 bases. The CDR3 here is CASSIQGLNTEAFF. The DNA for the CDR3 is TGTGCCAGCAGCATACAGGGCCTAAACACTGAAGCTTTCTTT.

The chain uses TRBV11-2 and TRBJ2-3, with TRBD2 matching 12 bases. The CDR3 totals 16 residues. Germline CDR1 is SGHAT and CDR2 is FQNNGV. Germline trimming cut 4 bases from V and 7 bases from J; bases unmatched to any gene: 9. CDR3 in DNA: TGTGCCAGCAGCTCCTCCCTAGCGGGAGGGCCGTATACGCAGTATTTT. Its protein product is CASSSSLAGGPYTQYF.

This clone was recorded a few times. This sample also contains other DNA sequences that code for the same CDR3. Here the CDR3 reads CASSLSNEQFF. Written as DNA, the CDR3 is TGTGCCAGCAGCTTGAGTAATGAGCAGTTCTTC. The chain uses TRBV7-9 and TRBJ2-1; D is ambiguous. Trimming left V 3 bases short and J 7 bases short, with 4 bases between. From germline, CDR1 is SEHNR and CDR2 FQNEAQ (reference sequence). This CDR3 region has 11 residues.

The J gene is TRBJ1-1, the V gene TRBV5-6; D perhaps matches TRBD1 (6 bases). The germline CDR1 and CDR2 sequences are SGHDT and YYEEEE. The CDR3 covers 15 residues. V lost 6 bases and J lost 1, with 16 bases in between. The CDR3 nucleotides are TGTGCCAGCACCCTGATAGACAGGAAGAACACTGAAGCTTTCTTT. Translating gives CASTLIDRKNTEAFF.

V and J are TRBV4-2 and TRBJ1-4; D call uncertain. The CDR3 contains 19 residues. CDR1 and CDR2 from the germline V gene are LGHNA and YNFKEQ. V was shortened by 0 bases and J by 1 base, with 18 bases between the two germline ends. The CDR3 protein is CASSQDSLGSRGTNEKLFF. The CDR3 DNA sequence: TGTGCCAGCAGCCAAGATTCCCTGGGGAGTCGGGGAACTAATGAAAAACTGTTTTTT.

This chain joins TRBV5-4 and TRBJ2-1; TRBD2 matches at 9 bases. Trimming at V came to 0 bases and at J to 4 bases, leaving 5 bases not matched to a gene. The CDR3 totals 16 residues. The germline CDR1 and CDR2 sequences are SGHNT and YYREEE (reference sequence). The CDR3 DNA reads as TGTGCCAGCAGCTTGGCCCTAGCGGGGAAGTACAATGAGCAGTTCTTC. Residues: CASSLALAGKYNEQFF.

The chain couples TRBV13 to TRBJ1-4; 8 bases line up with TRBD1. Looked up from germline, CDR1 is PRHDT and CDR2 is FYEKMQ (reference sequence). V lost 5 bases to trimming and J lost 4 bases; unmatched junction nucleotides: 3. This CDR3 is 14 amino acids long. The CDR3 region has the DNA TGTGCCAGCAGCCCGGGACAGGTTAATGAAAAACTGTTTTTT. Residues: CASSPGQVNEKLFF.

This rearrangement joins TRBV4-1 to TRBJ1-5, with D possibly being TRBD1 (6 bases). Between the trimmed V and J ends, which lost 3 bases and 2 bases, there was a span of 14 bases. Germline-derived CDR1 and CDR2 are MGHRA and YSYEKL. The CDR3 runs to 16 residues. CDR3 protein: CASSQAQGRGNQPQHF. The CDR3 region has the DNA TGCGCCAGCAGCCAGGCACAGGGCCGGGGCAATCAGCCCCAGCATTTT.

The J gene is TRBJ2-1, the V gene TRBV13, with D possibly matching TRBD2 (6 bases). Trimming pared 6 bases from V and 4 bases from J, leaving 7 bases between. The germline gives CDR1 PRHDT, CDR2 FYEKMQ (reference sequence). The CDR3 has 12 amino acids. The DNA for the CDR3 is TGTGCCAGCAGTGGGGGGTACAATGAGCAGTTCTTC. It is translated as CASSGGYNEQFF. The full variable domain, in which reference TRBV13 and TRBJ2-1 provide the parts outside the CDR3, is AAGVIQSPRHLIKEKRETATLKCYPIPRHDTVYWYQQGPGQDPQFLISFYEKMQSDKGSIPDRFSAQQFSDYHSELNMSSLELGDSALYFCASSGGYNEQFFGPGTRLTVL.

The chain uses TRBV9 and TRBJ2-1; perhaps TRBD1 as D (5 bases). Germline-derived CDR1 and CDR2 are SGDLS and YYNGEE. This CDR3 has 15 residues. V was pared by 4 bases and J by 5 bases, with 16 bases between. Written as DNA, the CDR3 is TGTGCCAGCAGCCAAAGGGCAAGGGGCGACAATGAGCAGTTCTTC. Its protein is CASSQRARGDNEQFF.

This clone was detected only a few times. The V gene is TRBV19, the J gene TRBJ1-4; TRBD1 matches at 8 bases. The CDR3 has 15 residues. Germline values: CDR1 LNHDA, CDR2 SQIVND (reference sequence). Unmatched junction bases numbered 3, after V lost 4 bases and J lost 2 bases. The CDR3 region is CASSTSGGTNEKLFF. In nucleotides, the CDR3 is TGTGCCAGTAGTACATCAGGGGGCACTAATGAAAAACTGTTTTTT.

CDR3 sequence: CASSVEGEGQPQHF. DNA for the CDR3: TGTGCCAGCAGCGTAGAGGGTGAGGGACAGCCCCAGCATTTT. The rearrangement joins TRBV9 to TRBJ1-5; D unclear. V was cut by 0 bases and J by 7 bases, with 11 bases left in between. Germline CDR1 and CDR2: SGDLS and YYNGEE. The CDR3 loop spans 14 amino acids. Complete variable domain (other parts from reference TRBV9 and TRBJ1-5): DSGVTQTPKHLITATGQRVTLRCSPRSGDLSVYWYQQSLDQGLQFLIQYYNGEERAKGNILERFSAQQFPDLHSELNLSSLELGDSALYFCASSVEGEGQPQHFGDGTRLSIL.

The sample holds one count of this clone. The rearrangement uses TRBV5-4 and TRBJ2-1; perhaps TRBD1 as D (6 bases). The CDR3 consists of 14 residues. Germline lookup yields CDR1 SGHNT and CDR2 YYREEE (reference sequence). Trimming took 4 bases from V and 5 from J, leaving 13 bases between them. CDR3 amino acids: CASSPTSGDNEQFF. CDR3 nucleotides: TGTGCCAGCAGCCCAACTTCAGGGGACAATGAGCAGTTCTTC.

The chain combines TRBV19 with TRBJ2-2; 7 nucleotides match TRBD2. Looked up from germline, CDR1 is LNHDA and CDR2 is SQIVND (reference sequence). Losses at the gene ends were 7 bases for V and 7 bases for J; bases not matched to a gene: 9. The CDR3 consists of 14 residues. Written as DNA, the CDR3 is TGTGCCAGTACAGGCGGGAGTGGGAACGGGGAGCTGTTTTTT. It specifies CASTGGSGNGELFF.

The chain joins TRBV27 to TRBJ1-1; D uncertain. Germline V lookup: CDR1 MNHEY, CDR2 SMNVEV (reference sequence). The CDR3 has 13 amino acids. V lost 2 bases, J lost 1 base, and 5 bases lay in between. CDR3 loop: CASSLGPNTEAFF. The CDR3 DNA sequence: TGTGCCAGCAGTTTAGGGCCGAACACTGAAGCTTTCTTT.

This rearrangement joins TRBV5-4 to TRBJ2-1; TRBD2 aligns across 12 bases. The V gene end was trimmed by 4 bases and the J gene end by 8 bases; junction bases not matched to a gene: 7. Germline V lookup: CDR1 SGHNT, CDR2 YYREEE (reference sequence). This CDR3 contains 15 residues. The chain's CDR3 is CASSPSTSGSYEQFF. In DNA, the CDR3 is TGTGCCAGCAGCCCTTCGACTAGCGGGAGTTATGAGCAGTTCTTC.

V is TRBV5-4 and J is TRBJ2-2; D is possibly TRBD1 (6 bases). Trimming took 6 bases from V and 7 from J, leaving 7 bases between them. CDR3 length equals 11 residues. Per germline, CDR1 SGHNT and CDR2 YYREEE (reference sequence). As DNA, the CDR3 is TGTGCCAGCAAAGGGGGCGGGGAGCTGTTTTTT. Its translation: CASKGGGELFF.